The subject of this entry is one T cell receptor (beta chain). This entry belongs to a study of T cell repertoires in cytomegalovirus infection. MiXCR, applied by TCRdb to the reads, yields one record per CDR3 protein. This sample has a few hundred thousand distinct CDR3 sequences, with 9.5% found just once. The sequence was collected from a human donor in good health (CMV status not recorded). Some clones in this sample may be carry-over from other donors' samples. Sequencing was carried out using PBMCs.

The CDR3 protein is CASSSQLGRDEQYF. CDR3 DNA: TGTGCCAGCTCATCCCAACTTGGTAGGGACGAGCAGTACTTC. V is TRBV18 and J is TRBJ2-7; D gene ambiguous. From germline, CDR1 is KGHSH and CDR2 LQKENI. The CDR3 is 14 residues long. Trimming left V 5 bases short and J 5 bases short, with 16 bases between.